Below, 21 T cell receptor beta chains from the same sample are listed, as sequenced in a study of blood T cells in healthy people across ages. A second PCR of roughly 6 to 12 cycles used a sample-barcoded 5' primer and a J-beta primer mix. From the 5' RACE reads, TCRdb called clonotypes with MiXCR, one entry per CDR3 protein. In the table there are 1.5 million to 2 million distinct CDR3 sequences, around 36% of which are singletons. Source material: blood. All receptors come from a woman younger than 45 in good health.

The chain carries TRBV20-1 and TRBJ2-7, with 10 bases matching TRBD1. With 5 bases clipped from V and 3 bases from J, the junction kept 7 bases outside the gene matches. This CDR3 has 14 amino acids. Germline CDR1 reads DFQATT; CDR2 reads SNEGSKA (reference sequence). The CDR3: CSAHRQGAFYEQYF. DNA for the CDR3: TGCAGTGCTCATCGACAGGGGGCTTTCTACGAGCAGTACTTC.

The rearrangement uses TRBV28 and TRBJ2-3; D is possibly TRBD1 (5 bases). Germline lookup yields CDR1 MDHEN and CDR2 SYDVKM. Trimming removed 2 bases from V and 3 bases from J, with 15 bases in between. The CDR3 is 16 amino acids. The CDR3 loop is CASSLSRKGLTDTQYF. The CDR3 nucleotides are TGTGCCAGCAGTTTAAGCAGAAAGGGGCTTACAGATACGCAGTATTTT.

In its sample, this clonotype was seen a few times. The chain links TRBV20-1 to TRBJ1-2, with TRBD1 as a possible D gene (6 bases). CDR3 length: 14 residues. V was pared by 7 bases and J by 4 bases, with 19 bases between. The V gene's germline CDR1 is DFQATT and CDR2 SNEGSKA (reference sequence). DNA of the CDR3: TGCAGTGTCACCCCGGGGGCTGGATTCTATGGCTACACCTTC. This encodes CSVTPGAGFYGYTF.

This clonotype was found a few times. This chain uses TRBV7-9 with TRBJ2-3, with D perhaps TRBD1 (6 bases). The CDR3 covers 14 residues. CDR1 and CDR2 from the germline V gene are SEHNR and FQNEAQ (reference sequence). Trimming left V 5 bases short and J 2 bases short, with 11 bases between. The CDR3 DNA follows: TGTGCCAGCAGCACTCAGGGGCTCACAGATACGCAGTATTTT. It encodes CASSTQGLTDTQYF.

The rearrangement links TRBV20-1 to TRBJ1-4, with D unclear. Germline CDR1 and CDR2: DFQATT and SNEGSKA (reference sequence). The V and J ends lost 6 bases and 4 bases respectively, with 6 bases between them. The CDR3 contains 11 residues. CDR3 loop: CSAPYNEKLFF. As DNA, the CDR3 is TGCAGTGCCCCGTATAATGAAAAACTGTTTTTT.

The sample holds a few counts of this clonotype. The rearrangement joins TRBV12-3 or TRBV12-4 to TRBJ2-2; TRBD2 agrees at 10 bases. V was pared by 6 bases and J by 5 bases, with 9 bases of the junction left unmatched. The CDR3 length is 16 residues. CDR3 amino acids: CASSPGTSAGTGELFF. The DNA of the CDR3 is TGTGCCAGCAGCCCCGGGACTAGCGCTGGGACCGGGGAGCTGTTTTTT.

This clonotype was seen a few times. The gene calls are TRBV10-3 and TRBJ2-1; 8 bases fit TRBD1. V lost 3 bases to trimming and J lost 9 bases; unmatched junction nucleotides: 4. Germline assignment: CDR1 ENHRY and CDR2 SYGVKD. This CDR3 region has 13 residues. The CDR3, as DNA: TGTGCCATCAGTGATCAGGGGGCACCTGAGCAGTTCTTC. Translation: CAISDQGAPEQFF.

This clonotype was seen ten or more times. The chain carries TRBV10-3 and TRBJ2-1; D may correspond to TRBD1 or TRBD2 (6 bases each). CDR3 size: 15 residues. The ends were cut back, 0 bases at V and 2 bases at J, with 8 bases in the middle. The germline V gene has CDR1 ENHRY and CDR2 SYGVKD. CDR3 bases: TGTGCCATCAGTGAGTCGGGGGGCCCCTACAATGAGCAGTTCTTC. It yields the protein CAISESGGPYNEQFF.

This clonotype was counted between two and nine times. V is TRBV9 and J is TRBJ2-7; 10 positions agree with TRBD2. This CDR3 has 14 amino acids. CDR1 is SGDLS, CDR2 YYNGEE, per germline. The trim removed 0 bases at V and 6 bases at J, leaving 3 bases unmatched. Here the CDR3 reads CASSVVSGGGEQYF. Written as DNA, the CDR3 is TGTGCCAGCAGCGTAGTCAGCGGGGGGGGCGAGCAGTACTTC.

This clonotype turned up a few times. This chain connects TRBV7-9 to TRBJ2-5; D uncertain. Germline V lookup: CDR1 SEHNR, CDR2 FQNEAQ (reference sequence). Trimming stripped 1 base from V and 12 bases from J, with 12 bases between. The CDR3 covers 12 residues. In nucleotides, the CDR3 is TGTGCCAGCAGCTTAGTTGGCCCACCTAAGTACTTC. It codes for CASSLVGPPKYF. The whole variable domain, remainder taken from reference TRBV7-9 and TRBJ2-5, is DTGVSQNPRHKITKRGQNVTFRCDPISEHNRLYWYRQTLGQGPEFLTYFQNEAQLEKSRLLSDRFSAERPKGSFSTLEIQRTEQGDSAMYLCASSLVGPPKYFGPGTRLLVL.

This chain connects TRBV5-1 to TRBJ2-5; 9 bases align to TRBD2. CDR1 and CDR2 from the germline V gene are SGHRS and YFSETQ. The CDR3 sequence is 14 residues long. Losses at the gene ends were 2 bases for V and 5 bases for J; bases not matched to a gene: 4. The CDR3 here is CASSFSGGDETQYF. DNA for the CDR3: TGCGCCAGCAGCTTTAGCGGGGGCGATGAGACCCAGTACTTC.

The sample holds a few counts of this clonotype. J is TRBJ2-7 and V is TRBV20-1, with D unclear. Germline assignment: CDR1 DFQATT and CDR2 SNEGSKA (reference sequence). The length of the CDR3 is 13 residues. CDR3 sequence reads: CSYKDVTVYEQYF. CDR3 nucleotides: TGCAGCTATAAGGACGTCACGGTATACGAGCAGTACTTC.

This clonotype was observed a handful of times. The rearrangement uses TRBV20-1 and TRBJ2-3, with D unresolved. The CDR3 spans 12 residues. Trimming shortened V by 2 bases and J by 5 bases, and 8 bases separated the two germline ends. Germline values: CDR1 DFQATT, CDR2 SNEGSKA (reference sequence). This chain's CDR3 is CSARLVVDTQYF. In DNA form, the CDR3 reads TGCAGTGCTAGACTAGTGGTAGATACGCAGTATTTT.

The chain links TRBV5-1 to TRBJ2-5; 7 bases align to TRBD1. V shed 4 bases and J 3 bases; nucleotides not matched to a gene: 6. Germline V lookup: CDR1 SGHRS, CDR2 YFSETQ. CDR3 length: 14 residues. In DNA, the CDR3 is TGCGCCAGCAGCCCCGGGACAGAGAAAGAGACCCAGTACTTC. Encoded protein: CASSPGTEKETQYF. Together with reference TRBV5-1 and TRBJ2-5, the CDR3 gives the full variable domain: KAGVTQTPRYLIKTRGQQVTLSCSPISGHRSVSWYQQTPGQGLQFLFEYFSETQRNKGNFPGRFSGRQFSNSRSEMNVSTLELGDSALYLCASSPGTEKETQYFGPGTRLLVL.

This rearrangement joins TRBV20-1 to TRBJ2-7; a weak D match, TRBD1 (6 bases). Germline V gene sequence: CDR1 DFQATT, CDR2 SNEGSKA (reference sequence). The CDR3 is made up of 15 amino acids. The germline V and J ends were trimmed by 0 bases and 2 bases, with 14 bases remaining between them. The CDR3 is CSARDYRRGPYEQYF. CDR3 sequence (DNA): TGCAGTGCTAGAGATTATCGCAGGGGCCCCTACGAGCAGTACTTC.

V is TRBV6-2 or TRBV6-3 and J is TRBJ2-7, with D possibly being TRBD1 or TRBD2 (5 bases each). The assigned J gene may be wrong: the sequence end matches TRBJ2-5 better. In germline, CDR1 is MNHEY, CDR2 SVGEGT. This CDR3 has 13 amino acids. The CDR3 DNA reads TGTGCCAGCAGATGGGGGTTTGGGGAGACCCAGTACTTC. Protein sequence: CASRWGFGETQYF.

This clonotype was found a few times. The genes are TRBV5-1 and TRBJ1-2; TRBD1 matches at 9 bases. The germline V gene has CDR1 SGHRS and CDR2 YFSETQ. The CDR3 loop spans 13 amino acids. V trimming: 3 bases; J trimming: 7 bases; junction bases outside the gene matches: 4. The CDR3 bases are TGCGCCAGCAGCTGGGGACAGGGAACTGGCTACACCTTC. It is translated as CASSWGQGTGYTF.

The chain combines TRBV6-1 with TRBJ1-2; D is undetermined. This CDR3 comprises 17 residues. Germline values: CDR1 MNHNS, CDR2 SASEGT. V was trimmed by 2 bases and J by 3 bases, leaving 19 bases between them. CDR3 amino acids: CASSEPLRATKDYGYTF. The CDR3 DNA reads TGTGCCAGCAGTGAACCGTTAAGGGCCACGAAGGACTATGGCTACACCTTC.

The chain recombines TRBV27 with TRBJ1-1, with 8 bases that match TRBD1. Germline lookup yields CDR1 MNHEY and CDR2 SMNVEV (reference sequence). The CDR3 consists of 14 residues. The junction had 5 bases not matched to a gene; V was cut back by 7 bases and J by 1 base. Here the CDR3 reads CASKNRGRNTEAFF. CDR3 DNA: TGTGCCAGCAAGAACAGGGGGAGGAACACTGAAGCTTTCTTT.

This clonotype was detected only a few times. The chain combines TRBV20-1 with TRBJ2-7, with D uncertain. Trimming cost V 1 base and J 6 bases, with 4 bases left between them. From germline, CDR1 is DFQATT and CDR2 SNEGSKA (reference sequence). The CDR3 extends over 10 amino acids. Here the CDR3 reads CSARVAEQYF. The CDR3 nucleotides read TGCAGTGCTAGAGTCGCCGAGCAGTACTTC.

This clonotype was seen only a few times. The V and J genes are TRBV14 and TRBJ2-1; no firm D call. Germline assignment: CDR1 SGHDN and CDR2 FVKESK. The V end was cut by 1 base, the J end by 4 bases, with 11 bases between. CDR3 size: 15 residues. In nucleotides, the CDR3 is TGTGCCAGCAGCCAAGGAAGCAACGTTTACAATGAGCAGTTCTTC. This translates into CASSQGSNVYNEQFF.